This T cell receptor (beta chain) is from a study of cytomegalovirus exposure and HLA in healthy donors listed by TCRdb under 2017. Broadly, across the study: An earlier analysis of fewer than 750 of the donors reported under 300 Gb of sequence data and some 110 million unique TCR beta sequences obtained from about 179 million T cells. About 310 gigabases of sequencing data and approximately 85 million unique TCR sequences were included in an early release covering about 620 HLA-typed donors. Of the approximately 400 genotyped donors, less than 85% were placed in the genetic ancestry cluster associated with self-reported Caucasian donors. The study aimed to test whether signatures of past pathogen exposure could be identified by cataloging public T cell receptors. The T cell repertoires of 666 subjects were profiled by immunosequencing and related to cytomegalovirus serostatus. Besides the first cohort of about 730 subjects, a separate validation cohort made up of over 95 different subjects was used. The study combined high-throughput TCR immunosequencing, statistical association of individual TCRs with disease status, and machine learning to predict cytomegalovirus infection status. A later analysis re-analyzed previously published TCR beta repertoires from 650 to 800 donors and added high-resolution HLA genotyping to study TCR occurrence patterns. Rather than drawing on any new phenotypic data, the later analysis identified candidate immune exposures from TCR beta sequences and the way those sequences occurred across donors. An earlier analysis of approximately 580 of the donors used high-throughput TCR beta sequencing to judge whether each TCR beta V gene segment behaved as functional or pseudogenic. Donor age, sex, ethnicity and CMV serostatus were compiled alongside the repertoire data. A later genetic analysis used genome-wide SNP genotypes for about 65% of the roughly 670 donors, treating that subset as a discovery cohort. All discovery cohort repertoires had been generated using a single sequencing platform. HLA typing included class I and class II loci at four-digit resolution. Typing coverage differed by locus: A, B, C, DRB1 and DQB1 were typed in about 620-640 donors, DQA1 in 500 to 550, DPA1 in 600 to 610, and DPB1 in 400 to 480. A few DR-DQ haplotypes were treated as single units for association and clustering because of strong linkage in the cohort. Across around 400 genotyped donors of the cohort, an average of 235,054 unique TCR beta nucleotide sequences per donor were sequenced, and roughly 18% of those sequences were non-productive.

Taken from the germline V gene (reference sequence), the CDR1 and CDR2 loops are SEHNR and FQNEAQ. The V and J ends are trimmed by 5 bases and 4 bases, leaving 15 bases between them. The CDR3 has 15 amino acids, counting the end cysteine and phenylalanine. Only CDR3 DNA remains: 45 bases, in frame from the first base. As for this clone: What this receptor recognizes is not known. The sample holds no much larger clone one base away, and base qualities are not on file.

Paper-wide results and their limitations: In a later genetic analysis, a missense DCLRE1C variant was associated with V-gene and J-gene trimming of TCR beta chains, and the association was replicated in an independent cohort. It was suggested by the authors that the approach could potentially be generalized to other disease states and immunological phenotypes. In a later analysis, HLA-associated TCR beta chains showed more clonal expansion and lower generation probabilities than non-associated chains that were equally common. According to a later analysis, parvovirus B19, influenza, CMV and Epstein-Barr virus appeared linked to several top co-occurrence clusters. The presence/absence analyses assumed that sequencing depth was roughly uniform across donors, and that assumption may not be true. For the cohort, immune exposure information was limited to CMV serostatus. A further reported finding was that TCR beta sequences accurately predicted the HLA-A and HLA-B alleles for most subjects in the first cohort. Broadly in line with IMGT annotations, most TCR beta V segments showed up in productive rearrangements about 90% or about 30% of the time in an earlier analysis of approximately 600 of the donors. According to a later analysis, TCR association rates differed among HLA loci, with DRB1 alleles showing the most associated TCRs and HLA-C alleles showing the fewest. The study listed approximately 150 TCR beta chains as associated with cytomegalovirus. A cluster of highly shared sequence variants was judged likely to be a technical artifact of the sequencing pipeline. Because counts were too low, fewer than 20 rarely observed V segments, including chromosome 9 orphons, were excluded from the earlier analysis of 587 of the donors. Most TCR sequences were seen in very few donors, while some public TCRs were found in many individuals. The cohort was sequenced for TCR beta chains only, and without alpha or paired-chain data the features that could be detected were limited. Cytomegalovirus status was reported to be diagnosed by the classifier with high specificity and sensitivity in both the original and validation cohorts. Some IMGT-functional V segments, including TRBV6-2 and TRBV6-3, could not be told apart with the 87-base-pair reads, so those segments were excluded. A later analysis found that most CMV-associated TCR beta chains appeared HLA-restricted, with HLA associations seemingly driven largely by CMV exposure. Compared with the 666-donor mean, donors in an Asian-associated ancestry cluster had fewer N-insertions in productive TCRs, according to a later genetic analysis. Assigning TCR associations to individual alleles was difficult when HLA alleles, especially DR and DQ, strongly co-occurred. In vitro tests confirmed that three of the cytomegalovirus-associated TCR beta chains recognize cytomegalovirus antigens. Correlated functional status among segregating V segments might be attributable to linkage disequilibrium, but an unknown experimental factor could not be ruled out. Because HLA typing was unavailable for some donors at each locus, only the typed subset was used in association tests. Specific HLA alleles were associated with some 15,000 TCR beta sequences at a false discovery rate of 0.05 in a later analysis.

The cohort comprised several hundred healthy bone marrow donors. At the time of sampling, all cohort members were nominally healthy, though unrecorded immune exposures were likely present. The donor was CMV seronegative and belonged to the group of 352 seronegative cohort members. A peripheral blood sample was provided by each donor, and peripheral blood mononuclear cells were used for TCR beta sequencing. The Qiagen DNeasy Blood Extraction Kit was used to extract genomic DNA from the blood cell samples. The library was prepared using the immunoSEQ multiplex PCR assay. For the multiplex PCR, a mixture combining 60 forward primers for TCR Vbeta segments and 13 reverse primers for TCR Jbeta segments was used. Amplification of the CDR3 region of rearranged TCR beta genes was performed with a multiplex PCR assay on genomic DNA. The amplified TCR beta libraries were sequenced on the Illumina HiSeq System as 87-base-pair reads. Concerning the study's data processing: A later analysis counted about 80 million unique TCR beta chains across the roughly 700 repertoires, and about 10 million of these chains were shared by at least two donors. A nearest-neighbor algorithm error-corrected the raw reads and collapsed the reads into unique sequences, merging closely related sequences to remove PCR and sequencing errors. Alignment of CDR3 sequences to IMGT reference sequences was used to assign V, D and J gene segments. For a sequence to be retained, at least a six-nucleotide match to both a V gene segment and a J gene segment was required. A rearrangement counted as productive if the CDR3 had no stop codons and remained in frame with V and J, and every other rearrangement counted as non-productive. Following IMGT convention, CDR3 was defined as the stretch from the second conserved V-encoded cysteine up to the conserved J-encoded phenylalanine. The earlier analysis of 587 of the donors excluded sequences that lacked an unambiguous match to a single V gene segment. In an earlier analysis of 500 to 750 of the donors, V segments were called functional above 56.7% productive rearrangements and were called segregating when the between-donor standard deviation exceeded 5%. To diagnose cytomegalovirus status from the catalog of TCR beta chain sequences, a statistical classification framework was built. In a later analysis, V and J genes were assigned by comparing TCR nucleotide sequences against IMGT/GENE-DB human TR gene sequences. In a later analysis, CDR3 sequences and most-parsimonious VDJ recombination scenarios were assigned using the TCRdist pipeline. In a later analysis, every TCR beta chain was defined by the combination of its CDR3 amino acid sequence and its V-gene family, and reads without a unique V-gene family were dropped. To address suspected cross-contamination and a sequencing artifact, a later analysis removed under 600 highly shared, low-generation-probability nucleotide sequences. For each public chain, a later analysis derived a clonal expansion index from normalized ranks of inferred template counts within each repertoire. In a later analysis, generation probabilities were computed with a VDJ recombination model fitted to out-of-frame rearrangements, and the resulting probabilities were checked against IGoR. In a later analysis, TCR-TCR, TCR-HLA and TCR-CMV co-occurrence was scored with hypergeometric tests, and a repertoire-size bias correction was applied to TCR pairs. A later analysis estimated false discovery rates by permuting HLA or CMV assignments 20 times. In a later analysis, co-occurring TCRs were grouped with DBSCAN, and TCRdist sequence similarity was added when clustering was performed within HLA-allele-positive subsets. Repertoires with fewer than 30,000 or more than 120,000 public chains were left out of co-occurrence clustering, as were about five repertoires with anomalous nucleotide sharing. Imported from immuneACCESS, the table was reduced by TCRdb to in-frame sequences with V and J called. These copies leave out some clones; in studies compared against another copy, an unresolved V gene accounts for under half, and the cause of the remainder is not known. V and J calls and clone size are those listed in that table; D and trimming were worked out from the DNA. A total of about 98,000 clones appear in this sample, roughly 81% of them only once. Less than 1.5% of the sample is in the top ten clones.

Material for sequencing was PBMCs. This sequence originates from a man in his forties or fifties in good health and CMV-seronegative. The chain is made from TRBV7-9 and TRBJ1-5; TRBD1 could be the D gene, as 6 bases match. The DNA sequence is TGTGCCAGCAGCCAGGACAGAGCAAAGAATCAGCCCCAGCATTTT. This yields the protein CASSQDRAKNQPQHF.